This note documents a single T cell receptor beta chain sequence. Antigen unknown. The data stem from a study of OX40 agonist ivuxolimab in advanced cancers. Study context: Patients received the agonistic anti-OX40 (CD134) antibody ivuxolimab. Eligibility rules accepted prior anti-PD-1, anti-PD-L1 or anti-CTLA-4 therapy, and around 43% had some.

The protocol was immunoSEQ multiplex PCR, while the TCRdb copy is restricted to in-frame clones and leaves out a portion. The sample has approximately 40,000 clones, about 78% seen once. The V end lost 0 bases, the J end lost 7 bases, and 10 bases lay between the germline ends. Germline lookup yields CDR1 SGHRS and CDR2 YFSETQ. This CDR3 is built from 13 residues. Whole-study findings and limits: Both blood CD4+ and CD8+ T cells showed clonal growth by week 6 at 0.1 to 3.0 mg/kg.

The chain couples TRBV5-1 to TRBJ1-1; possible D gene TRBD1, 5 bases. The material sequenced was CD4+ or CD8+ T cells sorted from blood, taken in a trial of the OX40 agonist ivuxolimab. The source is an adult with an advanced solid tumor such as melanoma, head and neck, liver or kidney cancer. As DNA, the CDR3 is TGCGCCAGCAGCTTGGATTCGGGGGGTGAAGCTTTCTTT. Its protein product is CASSLDSGGEAFF. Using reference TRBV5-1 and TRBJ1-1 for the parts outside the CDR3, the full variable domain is KAGVTQTPRYLIKTRGQQVTLSCSPISGHRSVSWYQQTPGQGLQFLFEYFSETQRNKGNFPGRFSGRQFSNSRSEMNVSTLELGDSALYLCASSLDSGGEAFFGQGTRLTVV.